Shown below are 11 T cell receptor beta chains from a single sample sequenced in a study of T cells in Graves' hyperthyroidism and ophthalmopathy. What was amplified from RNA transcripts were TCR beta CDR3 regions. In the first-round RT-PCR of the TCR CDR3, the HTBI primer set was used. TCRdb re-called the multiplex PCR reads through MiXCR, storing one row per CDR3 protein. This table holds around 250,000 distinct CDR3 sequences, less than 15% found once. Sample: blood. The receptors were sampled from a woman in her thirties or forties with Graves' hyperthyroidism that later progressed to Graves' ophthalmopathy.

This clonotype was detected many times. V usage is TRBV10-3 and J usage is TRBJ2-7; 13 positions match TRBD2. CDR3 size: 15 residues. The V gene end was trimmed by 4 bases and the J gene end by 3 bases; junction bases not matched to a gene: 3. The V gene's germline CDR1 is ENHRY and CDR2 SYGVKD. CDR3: CAISGTSGGSYEQYF. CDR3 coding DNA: TGTGCCATCAGTGGGACTAGCGGGGGTAGCTACGAGCAGTACTTC.

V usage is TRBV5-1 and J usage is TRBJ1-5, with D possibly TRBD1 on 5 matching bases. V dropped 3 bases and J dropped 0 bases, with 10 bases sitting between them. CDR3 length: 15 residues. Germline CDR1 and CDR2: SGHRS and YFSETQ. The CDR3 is CASSSEGYSNQPQHF. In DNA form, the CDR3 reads TGCGCCAGCAGCTCAGAGGGGTATAGCAATCAGCCCCAGCATTTT.

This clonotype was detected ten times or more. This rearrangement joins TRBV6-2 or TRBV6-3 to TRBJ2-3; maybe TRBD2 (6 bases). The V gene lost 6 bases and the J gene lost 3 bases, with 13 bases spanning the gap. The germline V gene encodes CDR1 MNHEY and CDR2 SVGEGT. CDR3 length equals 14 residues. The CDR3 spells CASRGISGTDTQYF. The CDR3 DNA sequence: TGTGCCAGCAGGGGGATTAGCGGAACAGATACGCAGTATTTT.

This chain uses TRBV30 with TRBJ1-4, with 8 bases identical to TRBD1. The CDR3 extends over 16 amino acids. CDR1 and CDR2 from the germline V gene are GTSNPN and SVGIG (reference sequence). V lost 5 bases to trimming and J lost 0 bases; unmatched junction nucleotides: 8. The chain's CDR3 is CAWGQGKSSTNEKLFF. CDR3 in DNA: TGTGCCTGGGGACAGGGAAAAAGTTCAACTAATGAAAAACTGTTTTTT.

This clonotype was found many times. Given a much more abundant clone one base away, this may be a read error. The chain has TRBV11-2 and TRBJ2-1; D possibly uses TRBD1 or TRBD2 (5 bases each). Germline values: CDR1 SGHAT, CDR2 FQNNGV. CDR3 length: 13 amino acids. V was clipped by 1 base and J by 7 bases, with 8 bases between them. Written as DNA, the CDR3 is TGTGCCAGCAGCTTAGCAGAGGGGAATGAGCAGTTCTTC. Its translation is CASSLAEGNEQFF.

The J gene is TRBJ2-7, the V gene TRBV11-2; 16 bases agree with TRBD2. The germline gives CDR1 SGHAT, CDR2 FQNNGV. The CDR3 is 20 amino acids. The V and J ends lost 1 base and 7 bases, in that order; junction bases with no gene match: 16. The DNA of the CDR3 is TGTGCCAGCAGCTTAGCCCACCCGGGACTAGCGGGAGGGAGTGTTGGGGAGCAGTACTTC. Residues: CASSLAHPGLAGGSVGEQYF.

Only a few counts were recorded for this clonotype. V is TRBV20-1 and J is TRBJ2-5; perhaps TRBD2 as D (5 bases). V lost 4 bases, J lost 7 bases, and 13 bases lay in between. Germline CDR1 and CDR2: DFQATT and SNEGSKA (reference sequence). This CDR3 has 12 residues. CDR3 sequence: CSATSGLRTQYF. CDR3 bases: TGCAGTGCTACCAGCGGTCTCAGGACCCAGTACTTC.

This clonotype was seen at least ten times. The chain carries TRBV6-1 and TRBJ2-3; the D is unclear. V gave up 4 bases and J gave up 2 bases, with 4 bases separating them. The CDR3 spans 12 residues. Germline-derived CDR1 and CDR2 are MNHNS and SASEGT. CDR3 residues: CASSGATDTQYF. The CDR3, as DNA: TGTGCCAGCAGTGGAGCCACAGATACGCAGTATTTT.

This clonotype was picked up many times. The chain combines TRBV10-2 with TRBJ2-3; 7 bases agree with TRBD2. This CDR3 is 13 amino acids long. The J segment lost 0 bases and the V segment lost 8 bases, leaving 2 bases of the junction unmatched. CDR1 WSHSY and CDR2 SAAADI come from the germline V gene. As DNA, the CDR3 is TGCGCCAGCGGGGACTATAGCACAGATACGCAGTATTTT. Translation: CASGDYSTDTQYF.

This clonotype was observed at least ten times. The CDR3 nucleotides are TGTGCCAGCAGCTTGACTAGCGGGAGGGGGGAGACCCAGTACTTC. It encodes CASSLTSGRGETQYF. This rearrangement joins TRBV11-2 to TRBJ2-5; TRBD2 matches at 14 bases. The CDR3 is made up of 15 amino acids. Germline V gives CDR1 SGHAT, CDR2 FQNNGV. Trimming removed 3 bases from V and 5 bases from J; junction bases left unmatched: 2.

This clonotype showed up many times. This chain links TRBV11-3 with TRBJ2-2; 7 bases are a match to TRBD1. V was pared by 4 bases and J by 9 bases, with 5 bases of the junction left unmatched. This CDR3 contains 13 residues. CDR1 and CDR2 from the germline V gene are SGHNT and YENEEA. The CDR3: CASSSYRGRELFF. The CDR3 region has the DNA TGTGCCAGCAGCTCCTACAGGGGCCGGGAGCTGTTTTTT.